This entry concerns a single T cell receptor (beta chain). These data originate in a study of blood T cell repertoires in COVID-19. This table comes from immunoSEQ multiplex PCR, and its TCRdb copy is limited to in-frame clones, with some not included. The sample lists 110,000 to 150,000 clones, approximately 80% occurring once. V lost 4 bases and J lost 1; bases outside the gene matches: 7. This CDR3 has 16 residues. The V gene's germline CDR1 is SNHLY and CDR2 FYNNEI. This rearrangement joins TRBV2 to TRBJ1-3; TRBD1 agrees at 7 bases. The receptor comes from a woman aged 45-59 years who had recovered from COVID-19. Material for sequencing was PBMCs or T cells enriched from blood (not recorded which). CDR3 sequence reads: CASSAVADRSGNTIYF. The CDR3 nucleotides read TGTGCCAGCAGTGCCGTAGCGGACAGGTCTGGAAACACCATATATTTT. Full variable domain (missing parts from reference TRBV2 and TRBJ1-3): EPEVTQTPSHQVTQMGQEVILRCVPISNHLYFYWYRQILGQKVEFLVSFYNNEISEKSEIFDDQFSVERPDGSNFTLKIRSTKLEDSAMYFCASSAVADRSGNTIYFGEGSWLTVV.